These 17 T cell receptor beta chains originate from one sample sequenced in a study of T cell responses to AZD1222 COVID-19 vaccine (dated by TCRdb to the early 2020s). This specimen's time point label, interpreted: about 28 days (+/-7) after the second vaccine dose. In the paper's terms, the treatment or condition label means: meningococcal conjugate vaccine given as trial control. The library came from the immunoSEQ multiplex PCR assay. This is the immuneACCESS table as TCRdb keeps it, with only in-frame sequences that have V and J called. A part of the clones is gone; compared with another copy, unresolved V genes explain less than half, and the rest is unexplained. A total of roughly 70,000 clones appear in this sample, about 89% of them only once. The ten largest clones represent approximately 6.3% of the sample. The source was peripheral blood, collected 28 days after the second dose of the MenACWY control vaccine. The source of these receptors is an adult who received the MenACWY meningococcal vaccine as a control.

V and J are TRBV2 and TRBJ2-1, with D perhaps being TRBD1 or TRBD2 (5 bases each). Trimming shortened V by 3 bases and J by 2 bases, and 20 bases separated the two germline ends. This CDR3 is built from 18 residues. CDR1 SNHLY and CDR2 FYNNEI come from the germline V gene. Here the CDR3 reads CASSESDYTRGPYNEQFF. The CDR3 nucleotides read TGTGCCAGCAGTGAGTCAGACTACACACGGGGCCCCTACAATGAGCAGTTCTTC.

The table lists this clone with a count of one. The chain has TRBV10-3 and TRBJ2-1; TRBD2 might be the D (5 bases). Germline assignment: CDR1 ENHRY and CDR2 SYGVKD. The V end lost 9 bases, the J end lost 4 bases, and 13 bases lay between the germline ends. The CDR3 is 13 residues long. The CDR3 is CAMSGEGYNEQFF. CDR3 DNA sequence: TGTGCCATGAGCGGAGAGGGTTACAATGAGCAGTTCTTC.

The chain joins TRBV11-3 to TRBJ1-1; unclear D gene. Trimming shortened V by 5 bases and J by 5 bases, and 12 bases separated the two germline ends. From germline, CDR1 is SGHNT and CDR2 YENEEA. CDR3 length: 13 amino acids. The CDR3: CASSNDPGTEAFF. The CDR3, as DNA: TGTGCCAGCAGCAACGACCCGGGGACTGAAGCTTTCTTT. Based on the CDR3 plus reference TRBV11-3 and TRBJ1-1, the full variable domain is EAGVVQSPRYKIIEKKQPVAFWCNPISGHNTLYWYLQNLGQGPELLIRYENEEAVDDSQLPKDRFSAERLKGVDSTLKIQPAELGDSAVYLCASSNDPGTEAFFGQGTRLTVV.

The chain combines TRBV24-1 with TRBJ2-2, with 7 positions matching TRBD1. The germline CDR1 and CDR2 sequences are KGHDR and SFDVKD. This CDR3 has 13 residues. V lost 7 bases to trimming and J lost 5 bases; unmatched junction nucleotides: 3. The CDR3 loop is CATRDRETGELFF. CDR3 coding DNA: TGTGCCACCAGAGACAGGGAAACCGGGGAGCTGTTTTTT.

By proportion, this clone is medium-sized (0.01 to 0.1%). This chain joins TRBV6-5 and TRBJ1-1; D is uncertain. The germline gives CDR1 MNHEY, CDR2 SVGAGI. The CDR3 contains 14 residues. V was cut by 2 bases and J by 3 bases, with 10 bases left in between. The CDR3 nucleotides are TGTGCCAGCAGTTACGGGGTTACCGACACTGAAGCTTTCTTT. It translates to CASSYGVTDTEAFF.

This clone has only one observation. V and J are TRBV12-3 or TRBV12-4 and TRBJ1-5; D is unclear. V was trimmed by 11 bases and J by 4 bases, leaving 9 bases between them. The CDR3 is made up of 11 amino acids. The CDR3 DNA sequence: TGTGCCGTCGGGCATAATCAGCCCCAGCATTTT. Translation gives CAVGHNQPQHF.

CDR3 sequence reads: CAWVNGQGNTEAFF. The DNA for the CDR3 is TGTGCCTGGGTCAACGGACAGGGGAACACTGAAGCTTTCTTT. The V gene is TRBV30, the J gene TRBJ1-1; 8 bases agree with TRBD1. The CDR3 length is 14 residues. Germline V lookup: CDR1 GTSNPN, CDR2 SVGIG (reference sequence). Germline trimming cut 5 bases from V and 1 base from J; bases unmatched to any gene: 6.

J is TRBJ2-1 and V is TRBV5-4; 9 bases are shared with TRBD1. The length of the CDR3 is 20 residues. The germline gives CDR1 SGHNT, CDR2 YYREEE (reference sequence). J was trimmed by 6 bases and V by 3 bases; bases with no gene match: 22. CDR3 sequence (DNA): TGTGCCAGCAGCTCGACTGAGGACAGGGGAAGGGTTTGGTGGGGCAATGAGCAGTTCTTC. Translating it yields CASSSTEDRGRVWWGNEQFF.

This clone has just a few counts. This sequence joins TRBV10-3 and TRBJ1-1; no reliable D call. Germline values: CDR1 ENHRY, CDR2 SYGVKD. V shed 4 bases and J shed 1 base, with 7 bases lying between them. The CDR3 length is 13 residues. The CDR3 here is CAISVAANTEAFF. For the CDR3, the DNA is TGTGCCATCAGTGTTGCGGCGAACACTGAAGCTTTCTTT.

This sequence joins TRBV18 and TRBJ2-1; D uncertain. CDR3 size: 13 residues. The V end was cut by 0 bases, the J end by 6 bases, with 6 bases between. Germline CDR1 KGHSH, CDR2 LQKENI. CDR3 nucleotides: TGTGCCAGCTCACCACCCTCGAGCAATGAGCAGTTCTTC. Its translation is CASSPPSSNEQFF.

The chain is built from TRBV19 and TRBJ2-1, with a possible D match to TRBD2 (5 bases). The V end was cut by 3 bases, the J end by 0 bases, with 12 bases between. The CDR3 consists of 16 residues. CDR1 is LNHDA, CDR2 SQIVND, per germline (reference sequence). DNA for the CDR3: TGTGCCAGTAGTATCTCAGGACTGAGCTCCTACAATGAGCAGTTCTTC. Amino acids: CASSISGLSSYNEQFF. The full variable domain, completed using reference TRBV19 and TRBJ2-1, is DGGITQSPKYLFRKEGQNVTLSCEQNLNHDAMYWYRQDPGQGLRLIYYSQIVNDFQKGDIAEGYSVSREKKESFPLTVTSAQKNPTAFYLCASSISGLSSYNEQFFGPGTRLTVL.

The chain recombines TRBV27 with TRBJ1-6; 8 positions match TRBD1. V trimming: 9 bases; J trimming: 9 bases; junction bases outside the gene matches: 7. This CDR3 region has 13 residues. Germline loops: CDR1 MNHEY, CDR2 SMNVEV (reference sequence). This CDR3 reads CASTQGARSPLHF. For the CDR3, the DNA is TGTGCCAGTACCCAGGGGGCTCGTTCACCCCTCCACTTT.

The CDR3: CASSQNGGVTGELFF. CDR3 nucleotide sequence: TGTGCCAGCAGCCAGAACGGTGGGGTAACCGGGGAGCTGTTTTTT. The V call is TRBV7-8, the J call TRBJ2-2, with D unclear. The V gene's germline CDR1 is SGHVS and CDR2 FQNEAQ. The V gene lost 5 bases and the J gene lost 5 bases, with 15 bases spanning the gap. The CDR3 runs to 15 residues.

The CDR3, as DNA: TGTGCCAGCAGCTTTTCTTCCTACGAGCAGTACTTC. Residues: CASSFSSYEQYF. The gene calls are TRBV7-9 and TRBJ2-7; the D is unclear. CDR1 is SEHNR, CDR2 FQNEAQ, per germline (reference sequence). The CDR3 totals 12 residues. V was trimmed by 3 bases and J by 1 base, leaving 4 bases between them.

J is TRBJ2-5 and V is TRBV19; TRBD2 agrees at 10 bases. V lost 5 bases to trimming and J lost 4 bases; unmatched junction nucleotides: 10. Germline assignment: CDR1 LNHDA and CDR2 SQIVND (reference sequence). The CDR3 length is 16 residues. CDR3 sequence reads: CASSPGGLAGGETQYF. In nucleotides, the CDR3 is TGTGCCAGTAGTCCGGGGGGGTTAGCGGGAGGAGAGACCCAGTACTTC.

The rearrangement links TRBV5-1 to TRBJ2-3, with 8 bases lining up with TRBD1. In germline, CDR1 is SGHRS, CDR2 YFSETQ. The CDR3 is 15 residues long. After removal of 7 bases from V and 2 bases from J, the junction contained 9 bases not matched to a gene. This CDR3 is CASARGQASTDTQYF. The CDR3, as DNA: TGCGCCAGCGCGAGGGGACAGGCGTCCACAGATACGCAGTATTTT.

The rearrangement uses TRBV28 and TRBJ1-5; 10 bases are a match to TRBD1. The V and J ends lost 3 bases and 7 bases, in that order; junction bases with no gene match: 3. Germline V gene sequence: CDR1 MDHEN, CDR2 SYDVKM. The CDR3 contains 14 residues. As DNA, the CDR3 is TGTGCCAGCAGTTTGGGGACAGGGGAACAGCCCCAGCATTTT. It translates to CASSLGTGEQPQHF.